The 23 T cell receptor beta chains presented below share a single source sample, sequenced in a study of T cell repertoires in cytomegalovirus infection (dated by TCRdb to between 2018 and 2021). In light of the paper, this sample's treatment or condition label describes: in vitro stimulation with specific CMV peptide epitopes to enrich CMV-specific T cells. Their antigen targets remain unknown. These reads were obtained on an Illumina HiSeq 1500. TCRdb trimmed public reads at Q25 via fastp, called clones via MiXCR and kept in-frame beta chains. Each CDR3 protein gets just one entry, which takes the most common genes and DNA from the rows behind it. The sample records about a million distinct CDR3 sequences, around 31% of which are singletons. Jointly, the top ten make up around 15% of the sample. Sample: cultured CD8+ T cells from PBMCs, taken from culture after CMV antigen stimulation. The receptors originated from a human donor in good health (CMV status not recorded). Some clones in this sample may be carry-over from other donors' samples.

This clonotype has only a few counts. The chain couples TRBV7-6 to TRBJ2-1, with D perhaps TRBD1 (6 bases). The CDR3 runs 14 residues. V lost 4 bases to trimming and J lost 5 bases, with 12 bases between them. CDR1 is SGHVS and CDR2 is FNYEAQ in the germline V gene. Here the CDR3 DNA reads TGTGCCAGCAGCTCGCGACAGGCTGACAATGAGCAGTTCTTC. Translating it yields CASSSRQADNEQFF.

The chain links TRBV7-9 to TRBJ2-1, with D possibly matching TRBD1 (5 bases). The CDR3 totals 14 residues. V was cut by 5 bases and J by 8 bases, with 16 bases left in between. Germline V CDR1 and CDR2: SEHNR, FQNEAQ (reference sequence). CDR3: CASSPSQGRDEQFF. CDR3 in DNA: TGTGCCAGCAGCCCTTCTCAGGGCCGGGATGAGCAGTTCTTC.

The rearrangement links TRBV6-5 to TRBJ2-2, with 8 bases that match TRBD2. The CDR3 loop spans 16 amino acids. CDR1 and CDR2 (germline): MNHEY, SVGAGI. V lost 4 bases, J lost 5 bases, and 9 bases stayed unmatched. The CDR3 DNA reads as TGTGCCAGCAGTTCGGCGGGGGGCCCGGGGACCGGGGAGCTGTTTTTT. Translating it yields CASSSAGGPGTGELFF.

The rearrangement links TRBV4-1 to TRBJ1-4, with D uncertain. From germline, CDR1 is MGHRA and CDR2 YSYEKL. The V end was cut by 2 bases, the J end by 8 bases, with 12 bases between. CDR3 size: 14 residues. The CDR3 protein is CASSQHSQEEKLFF. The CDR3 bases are TGCGCCAGCAGCCAACACAGCCAAGAGGAAAAACTGTTTTTT.

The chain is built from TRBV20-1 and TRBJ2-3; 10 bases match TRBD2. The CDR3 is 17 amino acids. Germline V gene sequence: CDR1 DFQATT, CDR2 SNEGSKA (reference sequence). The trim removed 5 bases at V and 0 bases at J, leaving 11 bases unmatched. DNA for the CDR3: TGCAGTGCTGGACTAGCGGAGTTATTTACTAGCACAGATACGCAGTATTTT. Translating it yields CSAGLAELFTSTDTQYF.

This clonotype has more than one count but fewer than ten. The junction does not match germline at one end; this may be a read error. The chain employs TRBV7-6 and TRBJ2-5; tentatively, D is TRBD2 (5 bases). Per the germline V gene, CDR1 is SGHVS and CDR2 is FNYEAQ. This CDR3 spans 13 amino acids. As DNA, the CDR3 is TGTGCTAGCAGCTTAAGGCTGGAGGAGGCCCAGTACTTC. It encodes CASSLRLEEAQYF.

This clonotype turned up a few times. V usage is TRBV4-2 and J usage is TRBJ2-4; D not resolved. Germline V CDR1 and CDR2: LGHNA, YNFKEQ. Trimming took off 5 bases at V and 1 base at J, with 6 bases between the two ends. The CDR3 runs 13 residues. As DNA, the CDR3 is TGTGCCAGCAGCGCCGCCGCCAAAAACATTCAGTACTTC. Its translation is CASSAAAKNIQYF.

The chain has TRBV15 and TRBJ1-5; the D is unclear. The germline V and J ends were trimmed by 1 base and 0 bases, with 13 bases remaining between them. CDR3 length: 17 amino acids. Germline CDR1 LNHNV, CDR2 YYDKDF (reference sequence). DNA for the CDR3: TGTGCCACCAGCAGAGCCGGACCCGATTTTAGCAATCAGCCCCAGCATTTT. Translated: CATSRAGPDFSNQPQHF. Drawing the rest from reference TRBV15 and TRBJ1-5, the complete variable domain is DAMVIQNPRYQVTQFGKPVTLSCSQTLNHNVMYWYQQKSSQAPKLLFHYYDKDFNNEADTPDNFQSRRPNTSFCFLDIRSPGLGDTAMYLCATSRAGPDFSNQPQHFGDGTRLSIL.

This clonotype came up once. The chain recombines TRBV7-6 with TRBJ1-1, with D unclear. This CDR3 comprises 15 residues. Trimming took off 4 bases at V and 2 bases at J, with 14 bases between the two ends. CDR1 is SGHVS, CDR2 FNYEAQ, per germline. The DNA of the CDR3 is TGTGCCAGCAGCTCCGATTACAGCGATAACACTGAAGCTTTCTTT. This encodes CASSSDYSDNTEAFF.

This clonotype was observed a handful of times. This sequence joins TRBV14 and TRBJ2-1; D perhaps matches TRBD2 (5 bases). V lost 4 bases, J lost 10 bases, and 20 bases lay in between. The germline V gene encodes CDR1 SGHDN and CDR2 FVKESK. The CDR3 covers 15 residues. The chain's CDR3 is CASSPIYLVGGEQFF. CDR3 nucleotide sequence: TGTGCCAGCAGCCCTATTTATCTGGTAGGAGGCGAGCAGTTCTTC. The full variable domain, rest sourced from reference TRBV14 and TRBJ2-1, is EAGVTQFPSHSVIEKGQTVTLRCDPISGHDNLYWYRRVMGKEIKFLLHFVKESKQDESGMPNNRFLAERTGGTYSTLKVQPAELEDSGVYFCASSPIYLVGGEQFFGPGTRLTVL.

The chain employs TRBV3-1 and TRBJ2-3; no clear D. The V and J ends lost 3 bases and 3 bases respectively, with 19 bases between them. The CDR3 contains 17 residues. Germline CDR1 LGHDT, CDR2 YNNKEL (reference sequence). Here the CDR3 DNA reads TGTGCCAGCAGCCATCCCCGTGTTGGTTTGGGGACAGATACGCAGTATTTT. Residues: CASSHPRVGLGTDTQYF.

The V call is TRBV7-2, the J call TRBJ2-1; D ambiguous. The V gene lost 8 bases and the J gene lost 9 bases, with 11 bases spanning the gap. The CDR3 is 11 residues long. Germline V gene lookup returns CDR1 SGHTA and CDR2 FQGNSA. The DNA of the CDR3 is TGTGCCAGCTTAGCCACCAGTGAGCAGTTCTTC. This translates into CASLATSEQFF.

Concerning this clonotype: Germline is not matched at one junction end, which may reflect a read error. CDR3 sequence (DNA): TGTGTCAGCAGCGTAGAGGGGACTAGGGGTGATACGCAGTATTTT. This encodes CVSSVEGTRGDTQYF. The chain employs TRBV9 and TRBJ2-3; 8 nucleotides match TRBD2. Germline-derived CDR1 and CDR2 are SGDLS and YYNGEE. The CDR3 has 15 amino acids.

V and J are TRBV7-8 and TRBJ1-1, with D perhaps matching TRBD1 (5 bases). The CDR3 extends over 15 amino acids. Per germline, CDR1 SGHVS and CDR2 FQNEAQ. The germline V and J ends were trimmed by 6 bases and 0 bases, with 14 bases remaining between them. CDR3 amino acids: CASSLPRGLNTEAFF. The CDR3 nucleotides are TGTGCCAGCAGTCTCCCACGGGGACTGAACACTGAAGCTTTCTTT.

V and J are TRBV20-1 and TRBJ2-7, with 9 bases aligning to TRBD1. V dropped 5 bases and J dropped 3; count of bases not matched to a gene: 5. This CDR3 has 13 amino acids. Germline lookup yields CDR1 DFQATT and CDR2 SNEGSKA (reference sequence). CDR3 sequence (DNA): TGCAGTGCTCGGACAGGGGAAGTCTACGAGCAGTACTTC. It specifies CSARTGEVYEQYF.

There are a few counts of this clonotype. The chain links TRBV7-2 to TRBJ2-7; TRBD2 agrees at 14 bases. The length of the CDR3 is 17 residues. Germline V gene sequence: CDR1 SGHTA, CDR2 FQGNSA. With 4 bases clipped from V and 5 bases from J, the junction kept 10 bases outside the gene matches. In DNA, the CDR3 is TGTGCCAGCAGCTCGCTGACTAGCGGGGGGGCCCTGGACGAGCAGTACGTC. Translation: CASSSLTSGGALDEQYV.

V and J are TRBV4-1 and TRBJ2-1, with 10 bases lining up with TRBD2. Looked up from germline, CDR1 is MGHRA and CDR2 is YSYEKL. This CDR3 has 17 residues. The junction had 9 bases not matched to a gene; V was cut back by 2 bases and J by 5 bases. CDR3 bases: TGCGCCAGCAGCCAAAGGGGCCGCGGACTAGCGGACAATGAGCAGTTCTTC. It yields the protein CASSQRGRGLADNEQFF.

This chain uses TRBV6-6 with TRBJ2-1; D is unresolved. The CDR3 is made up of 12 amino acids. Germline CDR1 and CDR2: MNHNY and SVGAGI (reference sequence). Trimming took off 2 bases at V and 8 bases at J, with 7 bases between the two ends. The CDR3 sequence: CASSYNRDEQFF. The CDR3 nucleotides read TGTGCCAGCAGTTACAACCGGGATGAGCAGTTCTTC.

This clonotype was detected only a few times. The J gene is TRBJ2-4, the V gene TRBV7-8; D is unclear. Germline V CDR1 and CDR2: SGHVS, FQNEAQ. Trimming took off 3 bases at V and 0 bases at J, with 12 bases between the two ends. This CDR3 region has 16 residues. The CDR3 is CASSFPATLAKNIQYF. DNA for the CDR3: TGTGCCAGCAGCTTCCCGGCGACTCTAGCCAAAAACATTCAGTACTTC.

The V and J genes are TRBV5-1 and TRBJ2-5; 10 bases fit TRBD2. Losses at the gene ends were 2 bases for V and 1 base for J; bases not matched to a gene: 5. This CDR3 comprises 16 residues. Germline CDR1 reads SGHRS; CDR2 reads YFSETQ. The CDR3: CASSFPSGGVQETQYF. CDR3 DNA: TGCGCCAGCAGCTTTCCTAGCGGGGGTGTCCAAGAGACCCAGTACTTC.

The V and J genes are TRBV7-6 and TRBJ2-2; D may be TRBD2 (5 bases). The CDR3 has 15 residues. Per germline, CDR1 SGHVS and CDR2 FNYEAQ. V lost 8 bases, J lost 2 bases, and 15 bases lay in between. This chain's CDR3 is CASVFPGINTGELFF. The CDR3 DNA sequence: TGTGCCAGCGTCTTCCCGGGGATTAACACCGGGGAGCTGTTTTTT.

The CDR3 loop is CASSPPLGSEAFF. CDR3 in DNA: TGTGCCAGCAGTCCCCCTTTGGGGAGTGAAGCTTTCTTT. The chain is built from TRBV27 and TRBJ1-1; D ambiguous. V was clipped by 5 bases and J by 7 bases, with 14 bases between them. There are 13 residues in the CDR3. CDR1 is MNHEY and CDR2 is SMNVEV in the germline V gene (reference sequence).

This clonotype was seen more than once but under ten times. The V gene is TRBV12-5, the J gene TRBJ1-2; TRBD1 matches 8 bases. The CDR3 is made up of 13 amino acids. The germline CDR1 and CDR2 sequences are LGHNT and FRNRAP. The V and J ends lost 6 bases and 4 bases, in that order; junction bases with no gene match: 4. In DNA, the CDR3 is TGTGCTAGTGGCCATGGGACAGGCTATGGCTACACCTTC. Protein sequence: CASGHGTGYGYTF.